The 27 T cell receptor beta chains below all came from one sample that was sequenced in a study of shared clonotypes between healthy human individuals. Positive CCR7 selection of CD45RO-negative cells yielded the naive CD8 cells, and terminally differentiated effector memory CD45RA+ cells were excluded. TCRdb's table, derived via immunoSEQ multiplex PCR, lists solely in-frame clones and lacks some. The data contain hundreds of thousands of clones, nearly 95% of them seen just once; the ten biggest clones take up 24%. Sequencing was carried out using naive CD8+ T cells sorted from blood. The receptors stem from a man aged 25 to 45 in good health.

The gene calls are TRBV9 and TRBJ1-1; TRBD1 might be the D (6 bases). The CDR3 consists of 15 residues. Germline V lookup: CDR1 SGDLS, CDR2 YYNGEE. V was shortened by 1 base and J by 3 bases, with 13 bases between the two germline ends. In nucleotides, the CDR3 is TGTGCCAGCAGCGTATCCAGGGGTATCGACACTGAAGCTTTCTTT. This gives the protein CASSVSRGIDTEAFF.

CDR3 DNA sequence: TGTGCCAGCATAGACAGCAGCTACGAGCAGTACTTC. It specifies CASIDSSYEQYF. This chain connects TRBV2 to TRBJ2-7; D is possibly TRBD1 (5 bases). Germline V CDR1 and CDR2: SNHLY, FYNNEI. The CDR3 sequence is 12 residues long. Between the trimmed V and J ends, which lost 7 bases and 3 bases, there was a span of 10 bases.

The genes are TRBV29-1 and TRBJ2-3; D perhaps matches TRBD1 (5 bases). CDR1 is SQVTM, CDR2 ANQGSEA, per germline. The germline V and J ends were trimmed by 4 bases and 6 bases, with 14 bases remaining between them. CDR3 length: 13 residues. This chain's CDR3 is CSVGDSPGDTQYF. The DNA of the CDR3 is TGCAGCGTTGGTGACTCGCCAGGGGATACGCAGTATTTT.

This chain uses TRBV28 with TRBJ2-1; the D is unclear. The length of the CDR3 is 13 residues. Trimming removed 5 bases at V and 8 bases at J, with 13 bases between. Germline values: CDR1 MDHEN, CDR2 SYDVKM. CDR3 sequence (DNA): TGTGCCAGCAGTCCCCCCGGCGGCGATGAGCAGTTCTTC. This encodes CASSPPGGDEQFF.

This chain joins TRBV11-3 and TRBJ2-2; 8 bases are shared with TRBD1. The CDR3 is 17 amino acids. In germline, CDR1 is SGHNT, CDR2 YENEEA. V lost 5 bases, J lost 2 bases, and 10 bases stayed unmatched. In nucleotides, the CDR3 is TGTGCCAGCAGCAATAGGGCAGGGGGCTTCAACACCGGGGAGCTGTTTTTT. Translated, it gives CASSNRAGGFNTGELFF.

This clone was counted once. The chain links TRBV14 to TRBJ2-7; D perhaps matches TRBD2 (6 bases). V lost 6 bases, J lost 5 bases, and 20 bases lay in between. The CDR3 covers 15 residues. Germline V CDR1 and CDR2: SGHDN, FVKESK. The CDR3 nucleotides read TGTGCCAGCAGTCCGACCCCAATCACGGGAGACGAGCAGTACTTC. Translation: CASSPTPITGDEQYF.

The rearrangement joins TRBV10-3 to TRBJ1-1; D is possibly TRBD1 (6 bases). The germline gives CDR1 ENHRY, CDR2 SYGVKD. CDR3 length equals 13 residues. V gave up 4 bases and J gave up 0 bases, with 6 bases separating them. The CDR3 DNA sequence: TGTGCCATCAGTGGACAGGTGAACACTGAAGCTTTCTTT. This encodes CAISGQVNTEAFF.

This clone has only one observation. Other DNA sequences in this sample translate to the same CDR3. The genes are TRBV5-1 and TRBJ1-1; 8 positions agree with TRBD1. V shed 4 bases, J shed 6 bases, and the junction held 5 bases outside the gene matches. The CDR3 loop spans 13 amino acids. Germline CDR1 is SGHRS and CDR2 is YFSETQ. CDR3 bases: TGCGCCAGCAGCCTCGGACAGGGCGCTGAAGCTTTCTTT. This encodes CASSLGQGAEAFF. The whole variable domain, filled in from reference TRBV5-1 and TRBJ1-1, reads KAGVTQTPRYLIKTRGQQVTLSCSPISGHRSVSWYQQTPGQGLQFLFEYFSETQRNKGNFPGRFSGRQFSNSRSEMNVSTLELGDSALYLCASSLGQGAEAFFGQGTRLTVV.

The chain couples TRBV21-1 to TRBJ2-7; the tabulated D call, TRBD1, remains unverified against the DNA. TRBV21-1 is labeled a pseudogene. The CDR3 length is 12 residues. The CDR3 is CASLDRAYEQYF. DNA of the CDR3: TGTGCCAGCTTAGACAGGGCCTACGAGCAGTACTTC.

This clone showed up just once. The J gene is TRBJ2-3, the V gene TRBV27; 10 bases fit TRBD1. CDR3 length: 16 amino acids. V dropped 5 bases and J dropped 3; count of bases not matched to a gene: 8. Germline assignment: CDR1 MNHEY and CDR2 SMNVEV (reference sequence). The CDR3 is CASSIDGDRGTDTQYF. Written as DNA, the CDR3 is TGTGCCAGCAGTATAGACGGGGACAGGGGAACAGATACGCAGTATTTT.

The rearrangement links TRBV2 to TRBJ1-1; D is uncertain. CDR1 and CDR2 (germline): SNHLY, FYNNEI. Deletions cut 4 bases from V and 7 bases from J, with 13 bases between. The CDR3 is made up of 13 amino acids. In DNA, the CDR3 is TGTGCCAGCAGTGCAGACATGGGAGGTGAAGCTTTCTTT. Encoded protein: CASSADMGGEAFF.

The chain links TRBV7-2 to TRBJ2-1; the D gene is possibly TRBD2 (5 bases). CDR1 SGHTA and CDR2 FQGNSA come from the germline V gene. V lost 6 bases to trimming and J lost 8 bases, with 20 bases between them. The CDR3 consists of 15 residues. The CDR3 bases are TGTGCCAGCAGTGACCGGGCCAAGGGAGTCTATGAGCAGTTCTTC. The encoded protein is CASSDRAKGVYEQFF. Variable domain in full (rest from reference TRBV7-2 and TRBJ2-1): GAGVSQSPSNKVTEKGKDVELRCDPISGHTALYWYRQSLGQGLEFLIYFQGNSAPDKSGLPSDRFSAERTGGSVSTLTIQRTQQEDSAVYLCASSDRAKGVYEQFFGPGTRLTVL.

The genes are TRBV28 and TRBJ2-7; the match to TRBD2 covers 7 bases. This CDR3 has 17 amino acids. Trimming took 4 bases from V and 1 from J; bases not matched to a gene: 13. Germline assignment: CDR1 MDHEN and CDR2 SYDVKM. CDR3 bases: TGTGCCAGCAGTTGGGGGGGTAGCGGGTTGAGGTCCTACGAGCAGTACTTC. Its protein product is CASSWGGSGLRSYEQYF.

This chain links TRBV14 with TRBJ2-5; D may match TRBD1 or TRBD2 (6 bases each). Germline V gene sequence: CDR1 SGHDN, CDR2 FVKESK. The CDR3 spans 15 residues. V was pared by 4 bases and J by 7 bases, with 19 bases between. This CDR3 is CASSPYRVLGGTQYF. The CDR3 DNA reads as TGTGCCAGCAGCCCTTACAGGGTCCTGGGGGGGACCCAGTACTTC.

The chain combines TRBV30 with TRBJ2-3; weak D call: TRBD2 (5 bases). Germline values: CDR1 GTSNPN, CDR2 SVGIG (reference sequence). The CDR3 is 13 residues long. Between the trimmed V and J ends, which lost 1 base and 4 bases, there was a span of 9 bases. The CDR3 DNA is TGTGCCTGGAGTGCTAACGGGGCAGATACGCAGTATTTT. This translates into CAWSANGADTQYF.

The V gene is TRBV7-9, the J gene TRBJ2-1; no definite D call. The CDR3 length is 14 residues. Trimming shortened V by 4 bases and J by 7 bases, and 14 bases separated the two germline ends. The germline V gene encodes CDR1 SEHNR and CDR2 FQNEAQ (reference sequence). The CDR3 sequence is CASSSPGYLNEQFF. In DNA form, the CDR3 reads TGTGCCAGCAGCTCCCCGGGTTATTTAAATGAGCAGTTCTTC.

V is TRBV25-1 and J is TRBJ2-1; tentatively, D is TRBD2 (5 bases). Per germline, CDR1 MGHDK and CDR2 SYGVNS. Trimming pared 0 bases from V and 5 bases from J, leaving 8 bases between. The CDR3 spans 14 residues. CDR3 sequence reads: CASSEYYGNNEQFF. The CDR3, as DNA: TGTGCCAGCAGTGAATATTACGGGAACAATGAGCAGTTCTTC.

This chain connects TRBV10-3 to TRBJ2-5; either TRBD1 or TRBD2 may supply D (5 bases each). The V end was cut by 5 bases, the J end by 3 bases, with 19 bases between. The CDR3 sequence is 16 residues long. Germline V lookup: CDR1 ENHRY, CDR2 SYGVKD. The CDR3 DNA follows: TGTGCCATCAGTAGCTTTATCGGGACCACCGAAGAGACCCAGTACTTC. It codes for CAISSFIGTTEETQYF.

Remarks on this clone: This same CDR3 is encoded by further DNA sequences in the sample. The chain uses TRBV27 and TRBJ2-7; D is possibly TRBD2 (6 bases). Germline V CDR1 and CDR2: MNHEY, SMNVEV (reference sequence). Trimming shortened V by 4 bases and J by 2 bases, and 9 bases separated the two germline ends. The CDR3 spans 13 residues. CDR3 sequence (DNA): TGTGCCAGCAGTTACCGGGAGCCCTACGAGCAGTACTTC. Protein product: CASSYREPYEQYF.

The chain recombines TRBV13 with TRBJ2-2; tentatively, D is TRBD1 (5 bases). Germline loops: CDR1 PRHDT, CDR2 FYEKMQ (reference sequence). The CDR3 totals 14 residues. V was trimmed by 5 bases and J by 1 base, leaving 8 bases between them. In DNA form, the CDR3 reads TGTGCCAGCAGCCCTGACAGGAACACCGGGGAGCTGTTTTTT. It is translated as CASSPDRNTGELFF.

The rearrangement links TRBV11-2 to TRBJ2-5; TRBD1 aligns across 10 bases. V was clipped by 4 bases and J by 5 bases; unmatched bases: 13. Germline V CDR1 and CDR2: SGHAT, FQNNGV. The CDR3 covers 17 residues. This CDR3 reads CASSSRQGALSYETQYF. The CDR3 DNA is TGTGCCAGCAGCTCCCGACAGGGGGCGCTTTCATATGAGACCCAGTACTTC.

Remarks on this clone: At the DNA level, this CDR3 is encoded by other sequences in the same sample as well. V is TRBV19 and J is TRBJ1-5; D is uncertain. V was trimmed by 0 bases and J by 1 base, leaving 4 bases between them. The germline gives CDR1 LNHDA, CDR2 SQIVND (reference sequence). CDR3 length: 14 residues. The CDR3 sequence: CASSIDGSNQPQHF. The DNA of the CDR3 is TGTGCCAGTAGTATAGATGGGAGCAATCAGCCCCAGCATTTT.

This clone was seen just once. V usage is TRBV5-8 and J usage is TRBJ1-2; D is unclear. Per germline, CDR1 SGHTS and CDR2 YDEGEE. CDR3 size: 14 residues. V gave up 3 bases and J gave up 4 bases, with 13 bases separating them. CDR3 sequence: CASSSVGVFYGYTF. CDR3 nucleotides: TGTGCCAGCAGCTCAGTCGGGGTCTTCTATGGCTACACCTTC.

This clone has a single count. The CDR3 region has the DNA TGTGCCAGCAGCCCCCCACTAGCGCGATACAATGAGCAGTTCTTC. Its protein is CASSPPLARYNEQFF. This rearrangement joins TRBV7-9 to TRBJ2-1, with TRBD2 matching 7 bases. J was trimmed by 4 bases and V by 5 bases; bases with no gene match: 8. The CDR3 is 15 residues long. The V gene's germline CDR1 is SEHNR and CDR2 FQNEAQ (reference sequence).

The chain carries TRBV29-1 and TRBJ2-7, with TRBD1 matching 7 bases. Germline V gene lookup returns CDR1 SQVTM and CDR2 ANQGSEA. V dropped 7 bases and J dropped 2; count of bases not matched to a gene: 11. The CDR3 length is 14 residues. CDR3 DNA: TGCAGCGCCGTACCGACAGGGTCCCCCTACGAGCAGTACTTC. This encodes CSAVPTGSPYEQYF.

This chain uses TRBV7-4 with TRBJ1-5; D call uncertain. V was trimmed by 2 bases and J by 3 bases, leaving 11 bases between them. CDR3 length: 15 amino acids. Germline-derived CDR1 and CDR2 are SGHVT and SQSDAQ. The CDR3 bases are TGTGCCAGCAGCTTATTCGGCAGCCTCAATCAGCCCCAGCATTTT. Amino acid sequence: CASSLFGSLNQPQHF.

This clone was seen only once. The V gene is TRBV4-1, the J gene TRBJ2-1; D ambiguous. Germline lookup yields CDR1 MGHRA and CDR2 YSYEKL. Trimming removed 3 bases from V and 9 bases from J, with 12 bases in between. The CDR3 extends over 13 amino acids. CDR3 sequence (DNA): TGCGCCAGCAGCCAGGAGACGAAGGGTGAGCAGTTCTTC. This translates into CASSQETKGEQFF.